This T cell receptor beta chain was documented in a study of cytomegalovirus exposure and HLA in healthy donors. Study information: From donors who were HLA-typed, an early data release held approximately 80 million unique TCRs. Regarding the study as a whole: The authors later found most CMV-associated TCR beta chains appeared HLA-restricted. Solely CMV serostatus was available to characterize immune exposure.

To note about this clone: The antigen remains unidentified.

Use of 60 Vbeta and 13 Jbeta primers characterized the PCR. Sequenced by immunoSEQ multiplex PCR; TCRdb stores in-frame clones only, minus some. The sample yields 64,000 or so clones, about 85% seen once. After removal of 6 bases from V and 2 bases from J, the junction contained 10 bases not matched to a gene. The CDR3 runs to 15 residues. Germline CDR1 and CDR2: LNHDA and SQIVND (reference sequence). The chain joins TRBV19 to TRBJ2-7, with 7 bases lining up with TRBD1. Sequencing was done on a sample of PBMCs. This receptor was obtained from a female donor in good health and CMV-seronegative. CDR3 sequence (DNA): TGTGCCAGTAGGGATCCCGGGACAGCTACCTACGAGCAGTACTTC. Translation: CASRDPGTATYEQYF.